This note documents a single TCR beta chain sequence. This entry comes from a study of shared T cell receptors in the human thymus. Germline assignment: CDR1 SGDLS and CDR2 YYNGEE. This CDR3 region has 21 residues. Trimming left V 2 bases short and J 2 bases short, with 30 bases between. Using immunoSEQ multiplex PCR, the repertoire was profiled, and TCRdb retains in-frame clones only, with some absent. The sample yields 600,000 or so clones, approximately 89% seen once. This same sample was also part of a study on human thymus T cells.

The receptor was derived from a boy under two years old with a congenital heart defect. Sequencing input: thymocytes. This sequence joins TRBV9 and TRBJ2-3, with a possible D match to TRBD1 (6 bases). The CDR3 region is CASSVFLGGHGQAVHTDTQYF. The CDR3 nucleotides read TGTGCCAGCAGCGTTTTCCTAGGGGGACACGGGCAAGCTGTCCACACAGATACGCAGTATTTT.